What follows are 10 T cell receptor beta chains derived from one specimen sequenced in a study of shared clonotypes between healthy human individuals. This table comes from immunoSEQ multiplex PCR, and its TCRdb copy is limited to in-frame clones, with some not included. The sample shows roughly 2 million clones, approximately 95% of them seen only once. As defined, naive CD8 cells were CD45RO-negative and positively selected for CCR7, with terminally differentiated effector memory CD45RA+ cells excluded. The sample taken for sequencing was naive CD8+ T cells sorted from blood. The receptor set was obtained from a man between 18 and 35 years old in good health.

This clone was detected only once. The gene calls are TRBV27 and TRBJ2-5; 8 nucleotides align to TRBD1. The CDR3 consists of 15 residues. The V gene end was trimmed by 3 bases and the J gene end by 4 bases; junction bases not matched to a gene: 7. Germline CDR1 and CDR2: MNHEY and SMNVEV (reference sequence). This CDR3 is CASSFLTGERETQYF. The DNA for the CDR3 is TGTGCCAGCAGTTTTTTGACAGGGGAAAGAGAGACCCAGTACTTC.

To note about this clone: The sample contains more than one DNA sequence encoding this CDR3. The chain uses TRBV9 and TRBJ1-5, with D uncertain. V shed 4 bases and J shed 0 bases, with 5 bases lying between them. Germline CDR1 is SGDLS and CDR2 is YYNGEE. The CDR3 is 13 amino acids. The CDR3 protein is CASSLNSNQPQHF. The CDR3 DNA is TGTGCCAGCAGCCTGAATAGCAATCAGCCCCAGCATTTT.

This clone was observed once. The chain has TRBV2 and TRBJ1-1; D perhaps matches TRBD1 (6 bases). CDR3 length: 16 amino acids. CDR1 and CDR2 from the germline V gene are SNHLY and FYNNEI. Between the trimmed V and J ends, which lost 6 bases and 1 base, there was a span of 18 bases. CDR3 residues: CASSGRAGARNTEAFF. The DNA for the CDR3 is TGTGCCAGCAGCGGGCGGGCAGGGGCCAGGAACACTGAAGCTTTCTTT.

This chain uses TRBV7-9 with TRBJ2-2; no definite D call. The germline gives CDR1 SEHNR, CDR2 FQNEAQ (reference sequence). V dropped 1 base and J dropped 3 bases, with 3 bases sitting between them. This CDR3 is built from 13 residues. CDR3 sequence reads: CASSLEHTGELFF. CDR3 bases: TGTGCCAGCAGCTTAGAGCACACCGGGGAGCTGTTTTTT.

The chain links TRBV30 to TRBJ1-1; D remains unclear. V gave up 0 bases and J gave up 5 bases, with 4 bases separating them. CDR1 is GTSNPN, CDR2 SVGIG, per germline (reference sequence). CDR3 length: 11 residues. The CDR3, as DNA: TGTGCCTGGAGTGTTCAAACTGAAGCTTTCTTT. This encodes CAWSVQTEAFF.

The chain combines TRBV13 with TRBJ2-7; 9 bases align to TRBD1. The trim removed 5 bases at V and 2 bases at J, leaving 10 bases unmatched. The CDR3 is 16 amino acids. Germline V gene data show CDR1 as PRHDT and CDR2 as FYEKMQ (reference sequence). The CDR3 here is CASSVQGAYSPYEQYF. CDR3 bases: TGTGCCAGCAGCGTACAGGGGGCGTACTCTCCCTACGAGCAGTACTTC.

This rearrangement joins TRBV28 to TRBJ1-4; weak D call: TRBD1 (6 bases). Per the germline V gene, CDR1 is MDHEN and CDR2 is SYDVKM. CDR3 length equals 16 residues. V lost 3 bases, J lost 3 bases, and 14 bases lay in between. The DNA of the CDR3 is TGTGCCAGCAGTTTGACCCGGGGGCCCTCTAATGAAAAACTGTTTTTT. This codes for CASSLTRGPSNEKLFF.

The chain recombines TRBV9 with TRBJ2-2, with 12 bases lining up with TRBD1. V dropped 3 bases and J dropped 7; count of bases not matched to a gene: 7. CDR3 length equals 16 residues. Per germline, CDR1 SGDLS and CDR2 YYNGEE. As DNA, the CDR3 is TGTGCCAGCAGCGCCCCGGGACAGGGGGCGGGCGGGGAGCTGTTTTTT. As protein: CASSAPGQGAGGELFF. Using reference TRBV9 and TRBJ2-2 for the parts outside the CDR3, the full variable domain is DSGVTQTPKHLITATGQRVTLRCSPRSGDLSVYWYQQSLDQGLQFLIQYYNGEERAKGNILERFSAQQFPDLHSELNLSSLELGDSALYFCASSAPGQGAGGELFFGEGSRLTVL.

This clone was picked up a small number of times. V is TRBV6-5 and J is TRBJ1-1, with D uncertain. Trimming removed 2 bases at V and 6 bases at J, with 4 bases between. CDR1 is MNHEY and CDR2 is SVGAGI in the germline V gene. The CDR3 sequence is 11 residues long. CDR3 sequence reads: CASSYLAEAFF. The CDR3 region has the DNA TGTGCCAGCAGTTACCTCGCTGAAGCTTTCTTT.

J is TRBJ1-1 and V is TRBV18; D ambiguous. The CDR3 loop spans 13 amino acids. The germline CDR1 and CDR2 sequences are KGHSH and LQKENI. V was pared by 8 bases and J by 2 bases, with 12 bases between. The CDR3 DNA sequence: TGTGCCAGCCCCCAGACGCAAAACACTGAAGCTTTCTTT. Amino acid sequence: CASPQTQNTEAFF.